This TCR beta chain is from a study of T cells in Graves' hyperthyroidism and ophthalmopathy. RNA transcripts were the template for amplifying TCR beta CDR3 regions. During a first-round RT-PCR of the TCR CDR3, the HTBI primer set was used. MiXCR, applied by TCRdb to the multiplex PCR reads, yields one record per CDR3 protein. This sample has about 400,000 distinct CDR3 sequences; about 15% occur once, and the top ten carry around a third. A lack of ophthalmopathy progression within 18 months defined stable Graves' hyperthyroidism. Exclusion of a patient resulted from uncontrolled infection, other autoimmune disease, pregnancy or lactation. V shed 0 bases and J shed 5 bases, with 10 bases lying between them. CDR1 LGHNA and CDR2 YNFKEQ come from the germline V gene. This CDR3 spans 14 amino acids. Study results and limitations: In the blood, most expanded thyroid clonotypes above 0.001 appeared as well.

As regards this clonotype: Its specificity is unknown.

The rearrangement joins TRBV4-2 to TRBJ1-1; D gene unclear. Sample: blood. This TCR came from a woman aged 25 to 39 with Graves' hyperthyroidism. CDR3 bases: TGTGCCAGCAGCCAAGAATCCCAAGGGACTGAAGCTTTCTTT. This translates into CASSQESQGTEAFF.